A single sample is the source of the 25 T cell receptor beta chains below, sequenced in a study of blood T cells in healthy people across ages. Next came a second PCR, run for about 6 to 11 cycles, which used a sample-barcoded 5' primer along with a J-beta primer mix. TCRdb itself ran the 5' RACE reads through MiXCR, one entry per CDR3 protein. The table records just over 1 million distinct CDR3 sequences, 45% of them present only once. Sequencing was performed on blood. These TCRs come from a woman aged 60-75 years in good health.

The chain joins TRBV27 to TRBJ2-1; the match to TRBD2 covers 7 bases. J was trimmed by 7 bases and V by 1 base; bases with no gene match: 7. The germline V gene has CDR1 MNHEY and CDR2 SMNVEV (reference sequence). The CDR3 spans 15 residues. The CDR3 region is CASSLWRETGNEQFF. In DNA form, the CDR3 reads TGTGCCAGCAGTTTATGGCGGGAGACTGGGAATGAGCAGTTCTTC.

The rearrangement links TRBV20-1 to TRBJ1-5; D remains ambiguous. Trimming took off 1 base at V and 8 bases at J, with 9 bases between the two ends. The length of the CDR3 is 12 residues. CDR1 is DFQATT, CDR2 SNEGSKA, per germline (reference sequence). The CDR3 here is CSARGPGEPQHF. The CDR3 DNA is TGCAGTGCTAGAGGACCGGGAGAGCCCCAGCATTTT.

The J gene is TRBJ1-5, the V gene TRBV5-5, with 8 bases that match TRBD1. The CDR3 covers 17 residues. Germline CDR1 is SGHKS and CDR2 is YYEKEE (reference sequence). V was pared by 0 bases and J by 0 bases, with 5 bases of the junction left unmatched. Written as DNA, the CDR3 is TGTGCCAGCAGCTTGGGGTTGACAGGGGTTAGCAATCAGCCCCAGCATTTT. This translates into CASSLGLTGVSNQPQHF.

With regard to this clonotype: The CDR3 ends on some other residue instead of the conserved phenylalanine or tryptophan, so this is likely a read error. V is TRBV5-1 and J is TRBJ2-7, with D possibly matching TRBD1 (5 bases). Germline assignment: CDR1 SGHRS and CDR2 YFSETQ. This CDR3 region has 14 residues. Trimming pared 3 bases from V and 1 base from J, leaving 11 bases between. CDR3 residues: CASSWDTGSYEQYI. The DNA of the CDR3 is TGCGCCAGCAGCTGGGATACAGGATCCTACGAGCAGTACATC.

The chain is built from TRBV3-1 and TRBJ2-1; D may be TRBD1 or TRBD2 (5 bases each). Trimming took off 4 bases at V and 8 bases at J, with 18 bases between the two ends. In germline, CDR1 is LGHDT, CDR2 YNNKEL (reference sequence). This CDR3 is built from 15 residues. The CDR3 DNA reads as TGTGCCAGCAGCCCGGGACGCCTAAAGAGCGATGAGCAGTTCTTC. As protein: CASSPGRLKSDEQFF.

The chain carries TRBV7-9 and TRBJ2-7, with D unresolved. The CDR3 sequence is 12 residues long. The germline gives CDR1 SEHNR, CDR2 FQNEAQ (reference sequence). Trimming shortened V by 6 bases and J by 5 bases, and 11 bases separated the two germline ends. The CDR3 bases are TGTGCCAGCAGTAATATCTACGACGAGCAGTACTTC. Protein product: CASSNIYDEQYF.

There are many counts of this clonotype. As DNA, the CDR3 is TGCAGTGCTAGAGCTGACAGGGGGCCTGAGCAGTTCTTC. Translated, it gives CSARADRGPEQFF. V and J are TRBV20-1 and TRBJ2-1; 10 positions agree with TRBD1. Germline V gene data show CDR1 as DFQATT and CDR2 as SNEGSKA (reference sequence). The CDR3 consists of 13 residues. V lost 1 base to trimming and J lost 9 bases; unmatched junction nucleotides: 3.

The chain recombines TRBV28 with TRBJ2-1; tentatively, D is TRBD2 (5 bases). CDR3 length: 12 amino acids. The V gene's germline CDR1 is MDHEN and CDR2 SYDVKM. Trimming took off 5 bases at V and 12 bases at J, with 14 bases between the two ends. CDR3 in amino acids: CASSGSRQRQFF. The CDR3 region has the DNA TGTGCCAGCAGTGGGAGCCGGCAGCGGCAGTTCTTC.

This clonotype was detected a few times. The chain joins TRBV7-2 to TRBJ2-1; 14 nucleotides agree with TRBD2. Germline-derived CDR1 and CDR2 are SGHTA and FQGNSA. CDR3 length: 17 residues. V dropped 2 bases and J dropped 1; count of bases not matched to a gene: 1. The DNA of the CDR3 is TGTGCCAGCAGCTTACGACTAGCGGGAGGGTCCTACAATGAGCAGTTCTTC. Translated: CASSLRLAGGSYNEQFF.

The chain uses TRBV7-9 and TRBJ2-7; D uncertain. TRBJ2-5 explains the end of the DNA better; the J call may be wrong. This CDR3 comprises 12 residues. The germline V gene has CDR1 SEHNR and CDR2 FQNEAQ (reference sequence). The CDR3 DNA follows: TGTGCCAGCAGCGCTGAAGGGGAGACCCAGTACTTC. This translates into CASSAEGETQYF.

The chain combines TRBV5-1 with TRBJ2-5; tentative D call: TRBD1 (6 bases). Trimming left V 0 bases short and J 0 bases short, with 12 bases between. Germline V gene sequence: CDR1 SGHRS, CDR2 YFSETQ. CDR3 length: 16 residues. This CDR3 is CASSLATGTYQETQYF. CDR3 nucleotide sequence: TGCGCCAGCAGCTTGGCTACAGGGACGTACCAAGAGACCCAGTACTTC.

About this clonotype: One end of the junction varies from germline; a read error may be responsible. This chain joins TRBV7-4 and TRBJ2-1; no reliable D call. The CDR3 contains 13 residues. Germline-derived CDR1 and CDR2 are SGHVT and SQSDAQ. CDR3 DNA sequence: TGTGCCGGCAGCCATGCCTGGCTTGGTGAGCAGTTCTTC. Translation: CAGSHAWLGEQFF.

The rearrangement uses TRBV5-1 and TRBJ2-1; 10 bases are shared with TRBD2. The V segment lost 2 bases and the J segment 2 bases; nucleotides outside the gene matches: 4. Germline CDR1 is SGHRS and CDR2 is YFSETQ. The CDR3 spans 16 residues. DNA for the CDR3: TGCGCCAGCAGCTTCGCTAGCGGGAGTGCCTACAATGAGCAGTTCTTC. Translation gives CASSFASGSAYNEQFF.

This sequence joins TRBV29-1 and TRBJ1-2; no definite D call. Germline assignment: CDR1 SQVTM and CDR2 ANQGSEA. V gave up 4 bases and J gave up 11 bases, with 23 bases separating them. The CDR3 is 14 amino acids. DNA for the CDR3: TGCAGCGTTGTTGTGGACCGGGAAAGATTTGGATACACCTTC. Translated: CSVVVDRERFGYTF.

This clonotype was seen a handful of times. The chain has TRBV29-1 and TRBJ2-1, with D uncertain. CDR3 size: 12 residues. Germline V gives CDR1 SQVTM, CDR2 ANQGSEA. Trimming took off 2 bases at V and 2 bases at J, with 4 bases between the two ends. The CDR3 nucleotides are TGCAGCGTTGAATACCCCTACAATGAGCAGTTCTTC. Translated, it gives CSVEYPYNEQFF.

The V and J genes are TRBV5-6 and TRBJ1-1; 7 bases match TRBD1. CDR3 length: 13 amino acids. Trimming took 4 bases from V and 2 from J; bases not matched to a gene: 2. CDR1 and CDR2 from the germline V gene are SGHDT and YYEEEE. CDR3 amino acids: CASSIGGNTEAFF. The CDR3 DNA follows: TGTGCCAGCAGCATAGGGGGCAACACTGAAGCTTTCTTT.

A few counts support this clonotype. The CDR3 DNA follows: TGCAGTGCTAACTCAGGGGTCGTAACAGATACGCAGTATTTT. This gives the protein CSANSGVVTDTQYF. The chain links TRBV20-1 to TRBJ2-3; possibly TRBD1 for D (6 bases). The germline V gene encodes CDR1 DFQATT and CDR2 SNEGSKA (reference sequence). This CDR3 is built from 14 residues. Deletions cut 4 bases from V and 3 bases from J, with 14 bases between.

CDR3 in DNA: TGCAGTGCCCCCGGGACTAGCGGGAGGTGGGCCAAAAACATTCAGTACTTC. The encoded protein is CSAPGTSGRWAKNIQYF. J is TRBJ2-4 and V is TRBV20-1; TRBD2 matches at 15 bases. Trimming took 6 bases from V and 1 from J; bases not matched to a gene: 7. The CDR3 has 17 amino acids. Per germline, CDR1 DFQATT and CDR2 SNEGSKA (reference sequence).

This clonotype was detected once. DNA for the CDR3: TGTGCCAGCAGTGCGTCTACCGGACTAGCGGGAGCTGAAGATACGCAGTATTTT. Residues: CASSASTGLAGAEDTQYF. The chain joins TRBV2 to TRBJ2-3; 13 bases are a match to TRBD2. CDR1 SNHLY and CDR2 FYNNEI come from the germline V gene. Trimming removed 4 bases from V and 5 bases from J; junction bases left unmatched: 12. This CDR3 has 18 amino acids.

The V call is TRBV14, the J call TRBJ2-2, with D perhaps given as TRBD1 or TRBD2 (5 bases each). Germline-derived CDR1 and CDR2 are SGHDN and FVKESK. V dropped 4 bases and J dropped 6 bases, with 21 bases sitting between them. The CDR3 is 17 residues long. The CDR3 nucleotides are TGTGCCAGCAGCCCCGGGACCAGCCTTTGGGGGTCCGGGGAGCTGTTTTTT. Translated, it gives CASSPGTSLWGSGELFF.

The CDR3 region is CASSPHRDRRYGYTF. Here the CDR3 DNA reads TGTGCCAGCAGTCCGCACCGGGACCGGCGCTATGGCTACACCTTC. The chain combines TRBV28 with TRBJ1-2, with a weak D call TRBD1 (5 bases). V lost 5 bases and J 4 bases, leaving 17 bases between the germline ends. In germline, CDR1 is MDHEN, CDR2 SYDVKM. This CDR3 is built from 15 residues.

CDR3 in amino acids: CASSLRGAGTDTQYF. The CDR3 region has the DNA TGTGCCAGCAGTTTAAGAGGGGCGGGCACAGATACGCAGTATTTT. This chain joins TRBV28 and TRBJ2-3; TRBD1 or TRBD2 may be the D gene (5 bases each). The length of the CDR3 is 15 residues. The ends were cut back, 2 bases at V and 1 base at J, with 10 bases in the middle. Germline V gene sequence: CDR1 MDHEN, CDR2 SYDVKM.

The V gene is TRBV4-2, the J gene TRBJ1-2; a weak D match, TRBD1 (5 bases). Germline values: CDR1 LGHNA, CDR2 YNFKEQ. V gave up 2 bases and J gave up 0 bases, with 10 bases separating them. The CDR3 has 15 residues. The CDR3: CASSQLGTSNYGYTF. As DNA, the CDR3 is TGTGCCAGCAGCCAACTAGGGACGTCTAACTATGGCTACACCTTC.

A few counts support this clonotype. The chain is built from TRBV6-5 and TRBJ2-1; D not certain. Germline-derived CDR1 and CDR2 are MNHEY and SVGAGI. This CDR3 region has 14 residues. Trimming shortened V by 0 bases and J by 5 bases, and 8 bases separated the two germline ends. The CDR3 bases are TGTGCCAGCAGTTACTCGACTGGACACAATGAGCAGTTCTTC. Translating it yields CASSYSTGHNEQFF.

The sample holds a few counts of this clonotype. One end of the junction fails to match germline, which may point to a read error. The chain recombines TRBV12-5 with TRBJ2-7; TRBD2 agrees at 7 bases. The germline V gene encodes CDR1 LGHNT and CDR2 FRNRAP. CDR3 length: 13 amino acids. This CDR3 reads CASGVVGRDEQYF. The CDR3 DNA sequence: TGTGCTAGTGGTGTGGTGGGGAGGGACGAGCAGTACTTC. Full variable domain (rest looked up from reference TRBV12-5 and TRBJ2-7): DARVTQTPRHKVTEMGQEVTMRCQPILGHNTVFWYRQTMMQGLELLAYFRNRAPLDDSGMPKDRFSAEMPDATLATLKIQPSEPRDSAVYFCASGVVGRDEQYFGPGTRLTVT.